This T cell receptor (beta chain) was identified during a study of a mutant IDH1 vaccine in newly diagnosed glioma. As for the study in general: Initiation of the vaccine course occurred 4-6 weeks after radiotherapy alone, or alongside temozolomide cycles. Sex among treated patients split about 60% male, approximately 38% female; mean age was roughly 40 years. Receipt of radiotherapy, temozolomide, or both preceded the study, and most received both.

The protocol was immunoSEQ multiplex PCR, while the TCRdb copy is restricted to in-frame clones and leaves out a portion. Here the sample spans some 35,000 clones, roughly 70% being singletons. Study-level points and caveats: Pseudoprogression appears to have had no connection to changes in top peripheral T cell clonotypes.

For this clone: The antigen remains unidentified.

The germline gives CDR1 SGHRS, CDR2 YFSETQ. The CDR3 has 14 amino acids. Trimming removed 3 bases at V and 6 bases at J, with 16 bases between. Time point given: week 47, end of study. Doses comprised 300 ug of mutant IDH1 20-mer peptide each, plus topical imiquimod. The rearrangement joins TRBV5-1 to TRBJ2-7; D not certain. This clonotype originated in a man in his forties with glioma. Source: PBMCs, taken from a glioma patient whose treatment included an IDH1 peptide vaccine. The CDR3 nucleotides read TGCGCCAGCAGCTCTAGGACCGGTAAAGGCGAGCAGTACTTC. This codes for CASSSRTGKGEQYF.